This TCR beta chain was recorded in a study of vaccination effects on CD4 cells after COVID-19. Findings of the study overall: Sampling in the study covered few convalescent patients and included no early post-infection timepoints. After vaccination of healthy people, only 1 of 255 vaccine-induced clones cross-reacted with common cold coronaviruses. By a late point after vaccination, infection- and vaccine-induced clones had shrunk markedly through clonal contraction.

Notes on this clone: Its target is not known.

Trimming took off 1 base at V and 4 bases at J, with 13 bases between the two ends. There are 15 residues in the CDR3. The V gene's germline CDR1 is LGHDT and CDR2 YNNKEL (reference sequence). In the ViraFEST assay, antigen-specific CD4+ clonotypes were identified by expansion after peptide-pool stimulation. Following a roughly 9-day culture, CD4+ T cells were purified. Testing of the vaccine recipients showed negative nucleocapsid antibodies and no prior SARS-CoV-2 infection. Cells had half their medium changed to IL-2 medium on days 3 and 7. Repertoires were generated with immunoSEQ multiplex PCR, while TCRdb's copy carries only in-frame clones and drops some. The sample lists fewer than 65,000 clones, over 70% occurring once.

The receptor comes from a human donor who received a COVID-19 vaccine. V and J are TRBV3-1 (or the pseudogene TRBV3-2) and TRBJ1-2; D remains unclear. This specimen consisted of CD4+ T cells from PBMCs cultured with HCoV-OC43 spike peptides, obtained before COVID-19 vaccination. Subset in this sample: HCoV-OC43 spike overlapping peptide pool stimulation. The CDR3 sequence: CASSQVLTASYGYTF. DNA of the CDR3: TGTGCCAGCAGCCAAGTACTCACAGCTTCCTATGGCTACACCTTC.